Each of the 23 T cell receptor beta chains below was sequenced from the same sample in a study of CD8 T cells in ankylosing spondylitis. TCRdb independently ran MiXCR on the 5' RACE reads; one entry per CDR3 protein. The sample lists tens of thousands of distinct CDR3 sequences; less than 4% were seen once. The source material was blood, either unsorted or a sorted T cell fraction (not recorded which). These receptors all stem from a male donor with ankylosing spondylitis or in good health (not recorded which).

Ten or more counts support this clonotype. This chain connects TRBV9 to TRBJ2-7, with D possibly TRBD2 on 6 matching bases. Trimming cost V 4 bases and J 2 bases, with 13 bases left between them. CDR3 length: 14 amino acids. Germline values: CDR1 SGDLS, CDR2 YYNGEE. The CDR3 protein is CASSPAEGPYEQYV. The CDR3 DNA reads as TGTGCCAGCAGCCCGGCGGAGGGCCCCTACGAGCAGTACGTC.

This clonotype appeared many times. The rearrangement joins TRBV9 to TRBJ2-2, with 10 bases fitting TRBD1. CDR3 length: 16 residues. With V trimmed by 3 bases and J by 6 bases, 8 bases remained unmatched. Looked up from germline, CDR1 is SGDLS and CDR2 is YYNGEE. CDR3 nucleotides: TGTGCCAGCAGCGCCCGACAGGGGGCGCGAGCCGGGGAGCTGTTTTTT. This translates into CASSARQGARAGELFF.

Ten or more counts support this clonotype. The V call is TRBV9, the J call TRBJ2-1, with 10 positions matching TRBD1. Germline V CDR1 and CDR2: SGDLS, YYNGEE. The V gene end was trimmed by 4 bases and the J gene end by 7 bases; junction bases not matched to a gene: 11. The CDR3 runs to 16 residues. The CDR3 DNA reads TGTGCCAGCAGCTTACCGTTCGGACAGGGGGGGAATGAGCAGTTCTTC. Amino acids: CASSLPFGQGGNEQFF. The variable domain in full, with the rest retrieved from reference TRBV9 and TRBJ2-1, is DSGVTQTPKHLITATGQRVTLRCSPRSGDLSVYWYQQSLDQGLQFLIQYYNGEERAKGNILERFSAQQFPDLHSELNLSSLELGDSALYFCASSLPFGQGGNEQFFGPGTRLTVL.

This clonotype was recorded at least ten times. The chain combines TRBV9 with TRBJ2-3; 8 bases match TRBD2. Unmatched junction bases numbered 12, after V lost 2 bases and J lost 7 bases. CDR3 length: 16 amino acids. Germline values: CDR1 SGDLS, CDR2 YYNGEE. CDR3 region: CASSVAGGRAENTQYF. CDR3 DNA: TGTGCCAGCAGCGTTGCGGGGGGCAGGGCGGAGAATACGCAGTATTTT.

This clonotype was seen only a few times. Here the CDR3 reads CASSPSGQQKNNYGYTF. Written as DNA, the CDR3 is TGTGCCAGCAGCCCCTCGGGACAGCAGAAAAACAACTATGGCTACACCTTC. The V call is TRBV9, the J call TRBJ1-2; TRBD1 aligns across 7 bases. The CDR3 has 17 amino acids. Germline values: CDR1 SGDLS, CDR2 YYNGEE. V trimming: 4 bases; J trimming: 2 bases; junction bases outside the gene matches: 14.

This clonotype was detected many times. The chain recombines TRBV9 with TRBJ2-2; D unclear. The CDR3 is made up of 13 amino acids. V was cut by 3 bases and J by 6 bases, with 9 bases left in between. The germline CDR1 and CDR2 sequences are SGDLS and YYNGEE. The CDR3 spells CASSEAGSGELFF. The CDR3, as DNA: TGTGCCAGCAGCGAGGCTGGGTCCGGGGAGCTGTTTTTT.

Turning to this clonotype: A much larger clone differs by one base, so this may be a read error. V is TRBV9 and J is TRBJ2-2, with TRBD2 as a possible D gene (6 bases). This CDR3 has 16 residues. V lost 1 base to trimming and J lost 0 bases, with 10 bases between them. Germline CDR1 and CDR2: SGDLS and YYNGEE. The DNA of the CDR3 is TGTGCCAGCAGCGTACTGCGCGGGGCGAACACCGGGGAGCTGTTTTTT. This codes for CASSVLRGANTGELFF.

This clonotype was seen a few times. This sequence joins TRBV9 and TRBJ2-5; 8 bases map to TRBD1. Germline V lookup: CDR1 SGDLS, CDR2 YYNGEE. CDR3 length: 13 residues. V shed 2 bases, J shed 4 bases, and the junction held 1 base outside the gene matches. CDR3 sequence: CASSVQGAETQYF. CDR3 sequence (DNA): TGTGCCAGCAGCGTCCAGGGGGCAGAGACCCAGTACTTC.

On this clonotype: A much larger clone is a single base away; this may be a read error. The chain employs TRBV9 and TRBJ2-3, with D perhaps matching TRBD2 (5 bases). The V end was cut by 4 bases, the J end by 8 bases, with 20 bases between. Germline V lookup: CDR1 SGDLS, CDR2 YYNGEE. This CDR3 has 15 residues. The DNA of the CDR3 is TGTGCCAGCAGCCCCGCGGGCTACCGATCGGCTACGCAGTATTTT. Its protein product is CASSPAGYRSATQYF.

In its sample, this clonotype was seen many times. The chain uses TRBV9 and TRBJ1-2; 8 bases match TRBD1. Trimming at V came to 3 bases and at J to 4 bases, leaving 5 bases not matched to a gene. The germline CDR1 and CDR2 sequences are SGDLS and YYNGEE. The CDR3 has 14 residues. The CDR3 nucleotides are TGTGCCAGCAGCGGGACAGGGTTGGCCTATGGCTACACCTTC. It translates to CASSGTGLAYGYTF.

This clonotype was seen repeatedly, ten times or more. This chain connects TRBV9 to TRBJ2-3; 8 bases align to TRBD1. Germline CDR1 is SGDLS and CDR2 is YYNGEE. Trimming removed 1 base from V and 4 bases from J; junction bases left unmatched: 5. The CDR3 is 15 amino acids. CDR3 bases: TGTGCCAGCAGCGTAATCTCAGGGGGCCCAGATACGCAGTATTTT. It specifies CASSVISGGPDTQYF.

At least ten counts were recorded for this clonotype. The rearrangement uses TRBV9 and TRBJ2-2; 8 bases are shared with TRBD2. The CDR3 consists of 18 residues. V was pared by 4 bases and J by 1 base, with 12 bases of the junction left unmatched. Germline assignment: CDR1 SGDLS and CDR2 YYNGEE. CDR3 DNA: TGTGCCAGCAGCCTACAGAGGGGTAGCGGGGAGAACACCGGGGAGCTGTTTTTT. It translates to CASSLQRGSGENTGELFF.

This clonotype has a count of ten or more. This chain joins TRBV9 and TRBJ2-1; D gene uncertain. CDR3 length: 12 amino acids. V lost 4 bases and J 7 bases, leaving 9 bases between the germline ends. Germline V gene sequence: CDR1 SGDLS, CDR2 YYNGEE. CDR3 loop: CASSLNWNEQFF. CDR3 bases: TGTGCCAGCAGCTTAAACTGGAATGAGCAGTTCTTC.

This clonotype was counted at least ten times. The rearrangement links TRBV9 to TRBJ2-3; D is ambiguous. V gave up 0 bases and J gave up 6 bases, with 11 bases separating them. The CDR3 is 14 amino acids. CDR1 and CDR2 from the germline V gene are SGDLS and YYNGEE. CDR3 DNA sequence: TGTGCCAGCAGCGTAGGGCACCACATGGATACGCAGTATTTT. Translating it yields CASSVGHHMDTQYF.

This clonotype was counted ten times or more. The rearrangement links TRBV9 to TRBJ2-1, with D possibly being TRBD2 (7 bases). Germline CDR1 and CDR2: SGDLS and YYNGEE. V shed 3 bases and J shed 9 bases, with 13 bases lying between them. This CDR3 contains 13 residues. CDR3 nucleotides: TGTGCCAGCAGCGGGTCGGGGGGCGGTGAGCAGTTCTTC. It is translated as CASSGSGGGEQFF.

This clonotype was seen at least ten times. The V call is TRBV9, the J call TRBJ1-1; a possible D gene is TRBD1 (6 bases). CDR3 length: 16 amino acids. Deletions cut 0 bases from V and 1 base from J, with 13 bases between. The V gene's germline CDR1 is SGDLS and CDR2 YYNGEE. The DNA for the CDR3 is TGTGCCAGCAGCGTAGTTGGTGGGACAACGAACACTGAAGCTTTCTTT. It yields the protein CASSVVGGTTNTEAFF.

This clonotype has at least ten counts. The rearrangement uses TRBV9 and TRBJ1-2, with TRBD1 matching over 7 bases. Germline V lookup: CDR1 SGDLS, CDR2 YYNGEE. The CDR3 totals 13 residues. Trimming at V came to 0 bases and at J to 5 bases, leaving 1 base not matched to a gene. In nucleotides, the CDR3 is TGTGCCAGCAGCGTAGAACAGGGGTATGGCTACACCTTC. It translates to CASSVEQGYGYTF. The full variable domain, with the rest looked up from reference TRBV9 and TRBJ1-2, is DSGVTQTPKHLITATGQRVTLRCSPRSGDLSVYWYQQSLDQGLQFLIQYYNGEERAKGNILERFSAQQFPDLHSELNLSSLELGDSALYFCASSVEQGYGYTFGSGTRLTVV.

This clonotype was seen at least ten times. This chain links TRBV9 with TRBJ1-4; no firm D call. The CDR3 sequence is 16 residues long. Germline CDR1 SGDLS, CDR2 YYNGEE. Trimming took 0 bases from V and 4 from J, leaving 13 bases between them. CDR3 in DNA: TGTGCCAGCAGCGTAGGATTGACGGGCAGTAATGAAAAACTGTTTTTT. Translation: CASSVGLTGSNEKLFF.

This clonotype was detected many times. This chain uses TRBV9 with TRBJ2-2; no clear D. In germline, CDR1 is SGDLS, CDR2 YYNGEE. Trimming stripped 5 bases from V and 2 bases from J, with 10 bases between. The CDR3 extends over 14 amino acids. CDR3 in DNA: TGTGCCAGCAGGTATAGAGGCAACACCGGGGAGCTGTTTTTT. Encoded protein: CASRYRGNTGELFF.

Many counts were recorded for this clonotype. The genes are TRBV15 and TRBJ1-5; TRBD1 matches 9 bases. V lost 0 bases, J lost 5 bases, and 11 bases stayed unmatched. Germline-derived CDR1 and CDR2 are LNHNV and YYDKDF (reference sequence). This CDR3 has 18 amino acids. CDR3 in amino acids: CATSRDVPRTGADQPQHF. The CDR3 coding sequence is TGTGCCACCAGCAGAGACGTCCCCAGGACAGGGGCGGATCAGCCCCAGCATTTT.

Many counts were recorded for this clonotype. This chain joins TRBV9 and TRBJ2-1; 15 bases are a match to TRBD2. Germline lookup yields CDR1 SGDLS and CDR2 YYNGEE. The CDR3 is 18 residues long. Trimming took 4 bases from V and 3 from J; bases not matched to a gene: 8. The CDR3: CASSPGTSGGTRYNEQFF. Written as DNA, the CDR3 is TGTGCCAGCAGCCCAGGGACTAGCGGGGGGACCCGCTACAATGAGCAGTTCTTC. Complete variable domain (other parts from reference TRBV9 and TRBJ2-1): DSGVTQTPKHLITATGQRVTLRCSPRSGDLSVYWYQQSLDQGLQFLIQYYNGEERAKGNILERFSAQQFPDLHSELNLSSLELGDSALYFCASSPGTSGGTRYNEQFFGPGTRLTVL.

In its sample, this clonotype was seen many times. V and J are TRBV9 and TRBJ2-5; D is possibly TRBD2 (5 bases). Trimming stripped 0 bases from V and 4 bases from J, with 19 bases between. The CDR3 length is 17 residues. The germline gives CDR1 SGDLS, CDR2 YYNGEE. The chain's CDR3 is CASSVATGTERGETQYF. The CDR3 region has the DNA TGTGCCAGCAGCGTAGCTACGGGCACAGAACGGGGAGAGACCCAGTACTTC.

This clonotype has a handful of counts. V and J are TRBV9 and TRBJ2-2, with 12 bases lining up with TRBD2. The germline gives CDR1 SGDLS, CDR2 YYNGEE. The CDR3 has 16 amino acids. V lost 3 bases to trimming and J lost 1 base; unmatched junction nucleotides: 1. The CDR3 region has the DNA TGTGCCAGCAGCGCGGGACTAGCGGGGAACACCGGGGAGCTGTTTTTT. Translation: CASSAGLAGNTGELFF.